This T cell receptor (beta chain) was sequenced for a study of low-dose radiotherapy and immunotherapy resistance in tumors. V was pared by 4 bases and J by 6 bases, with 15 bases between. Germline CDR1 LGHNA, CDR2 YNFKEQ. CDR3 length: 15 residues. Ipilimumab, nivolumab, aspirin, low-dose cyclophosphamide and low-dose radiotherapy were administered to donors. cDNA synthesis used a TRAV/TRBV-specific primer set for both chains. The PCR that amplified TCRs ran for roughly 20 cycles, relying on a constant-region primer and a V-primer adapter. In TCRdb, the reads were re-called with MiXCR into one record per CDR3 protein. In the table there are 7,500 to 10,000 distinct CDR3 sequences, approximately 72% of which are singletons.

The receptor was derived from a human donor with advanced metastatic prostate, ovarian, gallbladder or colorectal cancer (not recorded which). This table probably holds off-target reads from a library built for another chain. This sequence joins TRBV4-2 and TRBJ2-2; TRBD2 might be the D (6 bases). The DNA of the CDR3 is TGTGCCAGCAGCCGCGGGACTCCTGGGGCCGGGGAGCTGTTTTTT. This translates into CASSRGTPGAGELFF.